Shown below are 14 T cell receptor beta chains from a single sample sequenced in a study of read filtering for tumor transcriptome and immune sequencing. The library was built from roughly 400 ng RNA with molecular barcoded adaptors for alpha/delta and beta/gamma chains. MiXCR, applied by TCRdb to the reads, yields one record per CDR3 protein. The profile shows 75,000 to 95,000 distinct CDR3 sequences, approximately 21% of them singletons. Specimen: a population of CD138-negative cells sorted from bone marrow. Every receptor here comes from a donor aged 40 or older with multiple myeloma.

This clonotype occurred many times. This rearrangement joins TRBV2 to TRBJ2-5, with 7 bases lining up with TRBD2. The CDR3 is made up of 15 amino acids. V was pared by 7 bases and J by 2 bases, with 10 bases of the junction left unmatched. Germline V lookup: CDR1 SNHLY, CDR2 FYNNEI. This CDR3 reads CASTPGTTYQETQYF. In DNA form, the CDR3 reads TGTGCCAGCACTCCCGGGACTACCTATCAAGAGACCCAGTACTTC.

As concerns this clonotype: Sequence at one end of the junction differs from germline and may be a read error. The CDR3 loop is CAGSPGTPNTGELFF. The CDR3 DNA reads as TGTGCCGGCAGCCCAGGGACACCGAACACCGGGGAGCTGTTTTTT. V is TRBV9 and J is TRBJ2-2, with D possibly being TRBD1 (6 bases). CDR3 size: 15 residues. Germline V gives CDR1 SGDLS, CDR2 YYNGEE.

This chain links TRBV5-1 with TRBJ1-3; 7 nucleotides align to TRBD1. CDR3 length: 14 amino acids. V lost 7 bases and J lost 2; bases outside the gene matches: 6. Germline-derived CDR1 and CDR2 are SGHRS and YFSETQ. CDR3 residues: CASRTGDPGNTIYF. DNA for the CDR3: TGCGCCAGCCGAACAGGGGACCCTGGAAACACCATATATTTT.

This clonotype has at least ten counts. The genes are TRBV4-1 and TRBJ2-1; TRBD2 agrees at 10 bases. This CDR3 has 16 amino acids. Germline V lookup: CDR1 MGHRA, CDR2 YSYEKL. V dropped 1 base and J dropped 3; count of bases not matched to a gene: 3. CDR3: CASSQALAGDYNEQFF. CDR3 bases: TGCGCCAGCAGCCAAGCCCTAGCGGGGGACTACAATGAGCAGTTCTTC.

Ten or more counts support this clonotype. Sequence at one end of the junction differs from germline and may be a read error. The chain carries TRBV7-7 and TRBJ1-1, with a weak D call TRBD1 (5 bases). Germline assignment: CDR1 SSHAT and CDR2 FNYEAQ (reference sequence). CDR3 length: 13 amino acids. CDR3 sequence reads: CASSIGTNTEAFF. For the CDR3, the DNA is TGTGCTAGCAGCATCGGGACGAACACTGAAGCTTTCTTT.

This clonotype was detected ten times or more. The V gene is TRBV15, the J gene TRBJ2-1; no clear D gene. V dropped 1 base and J dropped 0 bases, with 7 bases sitting between them. Germline V lookup: CDR1 LNHNV, CDR2 YYDKDF (reference sequence). CDR3 size: 15 residues. Written as DNA, the CDR3 is TGTGCCACCAGCAGAGCCCTGGACTCCTACAATGAGCAGTTCTTC. This encodes CATSRALDSYNEQFF.

This chain uses TRBV27 with TRBJ2-7, with 7 bases aligning to TRBD1. V lost 4 bases, J lost 4 bases, and 19 bases stayed unmatched. Germline V gives CDR1 MNHEY, CDR2 SMNVEV (reference sequence). The CDR3 has 18 amino acids. The CDR3 spells CASSSTTVRQGDHYEQYF. As DNA, the CDR3 is TGTGCCAGCAGTTCCACCACGGTTCGGCAGGGGGATCATTACGAGCAGTACTTC.

The chain has TRBV2 and TRBJ2-3, with TRBD1 identical over 7 bases. The CDR3 loop spans 12 amino acids. The V segment lost 8 bases and the J segment 5 bases; nucleotides outside the gene matches: 4. Germline CDR1 and CDR2: SNHLY and FYNNEI. CDR3 DNA: TGTGCCAGCGAAAGGGGGCGAGATACGCAGTATTTT. Amino acid sequence: CASERGRDTQYF.

This clonotype was seen at least ten times. The chain recombines TRBV28 with TRBJ1-1; 10 bases match TRBD1. The germline CDR1 and CDR2 sequences are MDHEN and SYDVKM. This CDR3 has 15 residues. With V trimmed by 5 bases and J by 6 bases, 9 bases remained unmatched. The DNA of the CDR3 is TGTGCCAGCAGTCCCTCCGGGACAGGGGCTCCTGAAGCTTTCTTT. As protein: CASSPSGTGAPEAFF.

The J gene is TRBJ2-2, the V gene TRBV19; a weak D match, TRBD2 (5 bases). This CDR3 contains 12 residues. The germline gives CDR1 LNHDA, CDR2 SQIVND (reference sequence). Between the trimmed V and J ends, which lost 7 bases and 4 bases, there was a span of 7 bases. CDR3 nucleotides: TGTGCCAGTAACCGGGGCACCGGGGAGCTGTTTTTT. Encoded protein: CASNRGTGELFF.

The chain carries TRBV5-1 and TRBJ2-7, with unresolved D. This CDR3 has 15 residues. The ends were cut back, 0 bases at V and 5 bases at J, with 15 bases in the middle. Per the germline V gene, CDR1 is SGHRS and CDR2 is YFSETQ. DNA for the CDR3: TGCGCCAGCAGCTTGGATCGGGCAGCTACTAACGAGCAGTACTTC. Encoded protein: CASSLDRAATNEQYF. Looking up the rest from reference TRBV5-1 and TRBJ2-7 gives the full variable domain: KAGVTQTPRYLIKTRGQQVTLSCSPISGHRSVSWYQQTPGQGLQFLFEYFSETQRNKGNFPGRFSGRQFSNSRSEMNVSTLELGDSALYLCASSLDRAATNEQYFGPGTRLTVT.

J is TRBJ2-5 and V is TRBV20-1, with D tentatively TRBD1 (6 bases). This CDR3 has 13 residues. Trimming cost V 3 bases and J 1 base, with 9 bases left between them. The germline V gene encodes CDR1 DFQATT and CDR2 SNEGSKA (reference sequence). The CDR3 bases are TGCAGTGCTAGCCGACAGGTCCAAGAGACCCAGTACTTC. Encoded protein: CSASRQVQETQYF.

This clonotype was seen at least ten times. The chain couples TRBV29-1 to TRBJ2-3; no clear D. CDR1 and CDR2 (germline): SQVTM, ANQGSEA. The CDR3 covers 10 residues. The V and J ends lost 6 bases and 2 bases respectively, with 3 bases between them. CDR3 in DNA: TGCAGCGTGGTCACAGATACGCAGTATTTT. It specifies CSVVTDTQYF.

This clonotype was seen only a few times. The CDR3 loop is CASSAEKDNTEAFF. The CDR3 DNA reads as TGTGCCAGCAGCGCTGAGAAGGATAACACTGAAGCTTTCTTT. The chain has TRBV28 and TRBJ1-1; D is uncertain. There are 14 residues in the CDR3. Germline CDR1 and CDR2: MDHEN and SYDVKM. V lost 6 bases, J lost 2 bases, and 13 bases lay in between.